By proportion, the clone carrying this T cell receptor (beta chain) is medium-sized. CDR3 size: 13 residues. V lost 7 bases and J 0 bases, leaving 7 bases between the germline ends. Germline lookup yields CDR1 ENHRY and CDR2 SYGVKD. The authors combined approximately 200,000 CFSE-labeled responder cells with approximately 200,000 irradiated, violet-dye-labeled stimulator cells in plates. Sorting of proliferating CFSE-low CD3+CD4+ and CD3+CD8+ responders took place after the reaction. The data were obtained in a study of graft-versus-host responses after intestinal transplantation. Study-level points and caveats: Some patients had graft-donor T cell macrochimerism, and their allografts showed high graft-versus-host to host-versus-graft clonal ratios. Early after transplant, HvG declines were associated with peak levels of circulating GvH clones.

The assay was immunoSEQ multiplex PCR, and TCRdb's table has in-frame clones only and misses some. The sample yields about 3,000 clones, roughly a third seen once. The material was alloreactive CD4+ T cells from a mixed lymphocyte reaction culture, obtained before transplantation. The sample's subset: CFSE-low proliferating T cells sorted from approximately 6-day pre-transplant mixed lymphocyte reaction (GvH or HvG direction). The chain links TRBV10-3 to TRBJ1-3; D unclear. The sequence came from a human patient who was an organ donor for intestinal transplantation. The CDR3 loop is CAITRPSGNTIYF. The CDR3, as DNA: TGTGCCATCACACGACCCTCTGGAAACACCATATATTTT.